This TCR beta chain emerged from a study of regulatory T cells in long-lasting Graves disease. Overall study context: Newly diagnosed Graves' patients had under 3 months of antithyroid drugs.

Specified time point: newly diagnosed GD, antithyroid drugs for less than 3 months. Making the TCR library involved RNA that had been extracted from PBMCs. The collection involved drawing approximately 9.9 milliliters of peripheral blood into EDTA tubes. Between the trimmed V and J ends, which lost 0 bases and 2 bases, there was a span of 9 bases. Looked up from germline, CDR1 is SEHNR and CDR2 is FQNEAQ (reference sequence). The CDR3 is 15 amino acids. Comment on this clonotype: Its antigen is not identified.

Construction of the TCR beta libraries employed iRepertoire HTBI primers in conjunction with Arm-PCR of CDR3 regions. TCRdb called the multiplex PCR reads again in MiXCR, with one record for every CDR3 protein. The sample holds about 530,000 distinct CDR3 sequences, roughly 16% seen once. General study points: Persistent Graves' patients possessed reduced TCR diversity relative to recently diagnosed ones. Thyroid tissue was not studied; only peripheral blood was.

This sample was shared with a second study, whose subject was T cells in Graves' hyperthyroidism and ophthalmopathy.

The source is a woman between 40 and 65 years old with Graves disease. The input for sequencing was peripheral blood mononuclear cells (PBMCs), taken at new diagnosis, from a patient treated with antithyroid drugs. This chain links TRBV7-9 with TRBJ2-3; maybe TRBD2 (5 bases). The CDR3 protein is CASSLAAVFTDTQYF. CDR3 DNA: TGTGCCAGCAGCTTAGCAGCGGTCTTCACAGATACGCAGTATTTT.